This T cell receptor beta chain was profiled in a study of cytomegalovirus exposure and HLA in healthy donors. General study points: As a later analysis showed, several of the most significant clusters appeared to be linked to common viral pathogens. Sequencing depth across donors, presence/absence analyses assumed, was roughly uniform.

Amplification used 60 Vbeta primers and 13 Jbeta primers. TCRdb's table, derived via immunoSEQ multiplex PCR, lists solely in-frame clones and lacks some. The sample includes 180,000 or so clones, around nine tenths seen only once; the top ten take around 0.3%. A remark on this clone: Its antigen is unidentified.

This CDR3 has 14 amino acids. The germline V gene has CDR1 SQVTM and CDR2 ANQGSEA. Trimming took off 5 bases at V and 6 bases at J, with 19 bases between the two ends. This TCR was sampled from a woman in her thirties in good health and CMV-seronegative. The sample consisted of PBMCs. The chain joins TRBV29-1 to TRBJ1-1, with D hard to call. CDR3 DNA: TGCAGCGTTCAAGGCCTTCGCGGAGGCGCTGAAGCTTTCTTT. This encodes CSVQGLRGGAEAFF.